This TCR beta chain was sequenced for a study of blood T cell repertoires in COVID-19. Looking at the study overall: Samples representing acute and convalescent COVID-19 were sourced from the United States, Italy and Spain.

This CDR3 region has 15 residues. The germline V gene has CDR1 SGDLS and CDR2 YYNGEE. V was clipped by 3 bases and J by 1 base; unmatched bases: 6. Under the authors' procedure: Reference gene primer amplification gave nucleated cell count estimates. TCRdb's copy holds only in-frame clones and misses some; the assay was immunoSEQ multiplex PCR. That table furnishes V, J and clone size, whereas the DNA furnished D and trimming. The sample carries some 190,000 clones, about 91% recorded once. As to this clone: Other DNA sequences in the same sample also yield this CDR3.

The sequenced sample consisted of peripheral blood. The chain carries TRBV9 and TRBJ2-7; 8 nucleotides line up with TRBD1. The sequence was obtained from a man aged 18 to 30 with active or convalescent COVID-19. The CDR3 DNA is TGTGCCAGCAGCGCCGGACAGGGTGGGTCCTACGAGCAGTACTTC. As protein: CASSAGQGGSYEQYF.